This passage covers 7 T cell receptor beta chains from one sample sequenced in a study of regulatory T cells in long-lasting Graves disease. Described time point: newly diagnosed GD, antithyroid drugs for less than 3 months. The TCR library used RNA extracted from PBMCs. Construction of TCR beta libraries relied on iRepertoire HTBI primers and on Arm-PCR targeting CDR3 regions. TCRdb reprocessed the multiplex PCR reads with MiXCR, giving one entry per CDR3 protein. The repertoire holds some 220,000 distinct CDR3 sequences, approximately 18% seen once, with 10% to 15% in the top ten. These data were likewise used in another study, on T cells in Graves' hyperthyroidism and ophthalmopathy.

Sample: peripheral blood mononuclear cells (PBMCs), taken at new diagnosis, from a patient treated with antithyroid drugs. These receptor sequences come from a young woman with Graves disease.

This clonotype was detected many times. The chain combines TRBV20-1 with TRBJ1-5; no clear D gene. Germline V CDR1 and CDR2: DFQATT, SNEGSKA (reference sequence). Trimming removed 5 bases from V and 3 bases from J, with 14 bases in between. This CDR3 is 14 amino acids long. DNA of the CDR3: TGCAGTGCTCCAGGCACAGCGGACAATCAGCCCCAGCATTTT. Amino acids: CSAPGTADNQPQHF.

The rearrangement links TRBV28 to TRBJ2-7, with no clear D. CDR1 and CDR2 from the germline V gene are MDHEN and SYDVKM. The CDR3 contains 13 residues. The V end lost 6 bases, the J end lost 3 bases, and 12 bases lay between the germline ends. The DNA for the CDR3 is TGTGCCAGCAGCTTAGCCAGGCACTACGAGCAGTACTTC. Protein: CASSLARHYEQYF.

The J gene is TRBJ1-2, the V gene TRBV12-3 or TRBV12-4; D might be TRBD1 (6 bases). This CDR3 spans 13 amino acids. The V end lost 5 bases, the J end lost 3 bases, and 10 bases lay between the germline ends. For the CDR3, the DNA is TGTGCCAGCAGTCCTAACAGGGACTATGGCTACACCTTC. As protein: CASSPNRDYGYTF.

This clonotype was detected many times. This chain links TRBV20-1 with TRBJ2-7, with D perhaps being TRBD1 or TRBD2 (5 bases each). The CDR3 is made up of 14 amino acids. Germline V gives CDR1 DFQATT, CDR2 SNEGSKA (reference sequence). Deletions cut 0 bases from V and 1 base from J, with 10 bases between. CDR3 residues: CSARDPGTSYEQYF. The DNA for the CDR3 is TGCAGTGCTAGAGATCCCGGGACGTCCTACGAGCAGTACTTC.

This clonotype was observed at least ten times. V usage is TRBV6-2 or TRBV6-3 and J usage is TRBJ2-3, with TRBD2 matching 9 bases. The CDR3 is 17 residues long. V lost 6 bases, J lost 4 bases, and 14 bases stayed unmatched. In germline, CDR1 is MNHEY, CDR2 SVGEGT. The CDR3 region is CASRRDPWTSAADTQYF. In DNA, the CDR3 is TGTGCCAGCAGACGGGACCCTTGGACTAGCGCGGCAGATACGCAGTATTTT.

On this clonotype: It differs at one base from a far larger clone, so likely a read error. This CDR3 is missing its conserved last phenylalanine or tryptophan, likely due to a read error. This chain joins TRBV27 and TRBJ2-3, with D maybe TRBD1 (6 bases). This CDR3 region has 16 residues. CDR1 is MNHEY and CDR2 is SMNVEV in the germline V gene (reference sequence). V lost 8 bases and J lost 2, with 20 bases in between. The CDR3 DNA reads TGTGCCAGCTTCCCCCTGAGGGACATGTTCACAGATACGCAGTATTTA. It yields the protein CASFPLRDMFTDTQYL.

In its sample, this clonotype was seen many times. The chain recombines TRBV16 with TRBJ1-5; the match to TRBD1 covers 9 bases. The length of the CDR3 is 17 residues. The J segment lost 0 bases and the V segment lost 3 bases, leaving 6 bases of the junction unmatched. Germline-derived CDR1 and CDR2 are KGHSY and FQNENV. CDR3 sequence reads: CASSHKDRGFSNQPQHF. For the CDR3, the DNA is TGTGCCAGCAGCCATAAGGACAGGGGCTTTAGCAATCAGCCCCAGCATTTT.